These T cell receptor beta chains were read from a single sample in a study of a mutant IDH1 vaccine in newly diagnosed glioma. Method: immunoSEQ multiplex PCR; TCRdb's copy keeps in-frame clones and lacks some. The sample consists of over 80,000 clones, approximately 75% of them appearing once. Their specific antigens are unknown. The sequences come from PBMCs, collected from a glioma patient whose treatment included an IDH1 peptide vaccine. These receptors came from a man in his forties or fifties with glioma. Each CDR3 is given with its conserved first and last residue. A D gene is named only where the DNA matches it firmly. Size is stated for part of the rows, as once, few or many counts, or as a class when the clone is expanded.

D: -; V: TRBV28; J: TRBJ2-1; size: -; CDR3: CASSPIRRAYNEQFF; DNA: TGTGCCAGCAGTCCAATTCGGCGGGCCTACAATGAGCAGTTCTTC
D: -; V: TRBV4-3; J: TRBJ2-7; size: -; CDR3: CASSQDRIGSYEQYF; DNA: TGCGCCAGCAGCCAAGATCGGATAGGCTCCTACGAGCAGTACTTC
D: -; V: TRBV5-1; J: TRBJ2-3; size: -; CDR3: CASSFVAPSTDTQYF; DNA: TGCGCCAGCAGCTTTGTAGCCCCGAGCACAGATACGCAGTATTTT
D: -; V: TRBV7-2; J: TRBJ2-7; size: -; CDR3: CASSLATGYLYEQYF; DNA: TGTGCCAGCAGCTTAGCCACAGGGTATCTCTACGAGCAGTACTTC
D: -; V: TRBV5-6; J: TRBJ2-3; size: -; CDR3: CASSLVGVLTDTQYF; DNA: TGTGCCAGCAGCTTGGTTGGAGTCTTGACAGATACGCAGTATTTT
D: -; V: TRBV5-1; J: TRBJ1-1; size: -; CDR3: CASSYYNTEAFF; DNA: TGCGCCAGCAGCTACTACAACACTGAAGCTTTCTTT
D: TRBD1; V: TRBV10-2; J: TRBJ1-2; size: -; CDR3: CASSIETGILYGYTF; DNA: TGCGCCAGCAGTATAGAGACAGGGATTCTCTATGGCTACACCTTC
D: -; V: TRBV7-2; J: TRBJ2-3; size: once; CDR3: CASRSNTDTQYF; DNA: TGTGCCAGCAGGTCTAACACAGATACGCAGTATTTT
D: -; V: TRBV19; J: TRBJ2-6; size: -; CDR3: CASTYWIPGGANVLTF; DNA: TGTGCCAGTACCTATTGGATCCCGGGGGGGGCCAACGTCCTGACTTTC
D: -; V: TRBV30; J: TRBJ2-7; size: -; CDR3: CALGVTMGEQYF; DNA: TGTGCCCTCGGTGTAACTATGGGGGAGCAGTACTTC
D: -; V: TRBV9; J: TRBJ2-1; size: -; CDR3: CASSVAKTRDEQFF; DNA: TGTGCCAGCAGCGTGGCTAAGACAAGAGATGAGCAGTTCTTC
D: -; V: TRBV7-9; J: TRBJ2-2; size: few; CDR3: CASSFISTGELFF; DNA: TGTGCCAGCAGCTTCATAAGCACCGGGGAGCTGTTTTTT
D: -; V: TRBV7-2; J: TRBJ2-5; size: -; CDR3: CASGAFFSLASTQETQYF; DNA: TGTGCCAGCGGTGCTTTTTTTAGCCTAGCGAGTACCCAAGAGACCCAGTACTTC
D: -; V: TRBV11-3; J: TRBJ2-7; size: -; CDR3: CASSLVGAGEQYF; DNA: TGTGCCAGCAGCTTAGTCGGGGCGGGCGAGCAGTACTTC
D: TRBD2; V: TRBV12-5; J: TRBJ2-5; size: -; CDR3: CATEGAYSGSSVNETQYF; DNA: TGTGCTACCGAAGGAGCTTATAGCGGGAGTAGTGTGAATGAGACCCAGTACTTC
D: TRBD1; V: TRBV10-3; J: TRBJ1-2; size: -; CDR3: CAISDRGDFYGYTF; DNA: TGTGCCATCAGTGACAGGGGGGATTTCTATGGCTACACCTTC
D: -; V: TRBV4-3; J: TRBJ1-1; size: -; CDR3: CASSQDGRDTEAFF; DNA: TGCGCCAGCAGCCAGGACGGGAGGGACACTGAAGCTTTCTTT
D: -; V: TRBV5-4; J: TRBJ1-2; size: -; CDR3: CASSSRVGGLYGYTF; DNA: TGTGCCAGCAGCTCCAGGGTTGGAGGCCTCTATGGCTACACCTTC
D: -; V: TRBV10-3; J: TRBJ2-6; size: -; CDR3: CAISVGPRAGANVLTF; DNA: TGTGCCATCAGTGTTGGGCCACGGGCTGGGGCCAACGTCCTGACTTTC
D: -; V: TRBV28; J: TRBJ1-1; size: -; CDR3: CASTPPHSDTEAFF; DNA: TGTGCCAGCACCCCCCCCCATTCCGACACTGAAGCTTTCTTT
D: -; V: TRBV5-4; J: TRBJ2-4; size: -; CDR3: CASSTPGSPSIQYF; DNA: TGTGCCAGCAGCACCCCGGGCAGCCCCAGCATTCAGTACTTC
D: -; V: TRBV19; J: TRBJ2-7; size: -; CDR3: CASSIATKGAGAPGYEQYF; DNA: TGTGCCAGTAGTATAGCAACGAAAGGGGCAGGGGCCCCCGGGTACGAGCAGTACTTC
D: TRBD2; V: TRBV15; J: TRBJ2-1; size: -; CDR3: CATSRALAGGYNEQFF; DNA: TGTGCCACCAGCAGAGCCTTAGCGGGGGGCTACAATGAGCAGTTCTTC
D: TRBD2; V: TRBV29-1; J: TRBJ2-1; size: -; CDR3: CSVLGRVADEQFF; DNA: TGCAGCGTCCTAGGGAGGGTGGCGGATGAGCAGTTCTTC
D: TRBD1; V: TRBV28; J: TRBJ2-2; size: -; CDR3: CAAGTGNTGELFF; DNA: TGTGCCGCGGGGACAGGGAACACCGGGGAGCTGTTTTTT
D: -; V: TRBV10-1; J: TRBJ1-1; size: -; CDR3: CASSDPGVAEAFF; DNA: TGCGCCAGCAGTGACCCTGGAGTGGCTGAAGCTTTCTTT
D: -; V: TRBV5-1; J: TRBJ2-3; size: -; CDR3: CASSWEGFDTQYF; DNA: TGCGCCAGCAGCTGGGAAGGGTTTGATACGCAGTATTTT
D: TRBD1; V: TRBV9; J: TRBJ2-2; size: -; CDR3: CASSALRDSNTGELFF; DNA: TGTGCCAGCAGCGCTCTCCGGGACAGTAACACCGGGGAGCTGTTTTTT
D: -; V: TRBV19; J: TRBJ1-1; size: -; CDR3: CASKPPDRMGWDTEAFF; DNA: TGTGCCAGTAAGCCCCCCGATAGAATGGGATGGGACACTGAAGCTTTCTTT
D: -; V: TRBV10-3; J: TRBJ2-3; size: -; CDR3: CAISDSTDTQYF; DNA: TGTGCCATCAGTGATAGCACAGATACGCAGTATTTT
D: -; V: TRBV7-2; J: TRBJ2-7; size: -; CDR3: CASTGPKSSGTYTYEQYF; DNA: TGTGCCAGCACCGGCCCTAAAAGTTCCGGGACTTATACCTACGAGCAGTACTTC
D: TRBD1; V: TRBV10-3; J: TRBJ2-5; size: -; CDR3: CATRDRGLQETQYF; DNA: TGTGCCACAAGGGACAGGGGGCTCCAAGAGACCCAGTACTTC
D: TRBD2; V: TRBV6-6; J: TRBJ2-7; size: -; CDR3: CASSYRTSGSYEQYF; DNA: TGTGCCAGCAGTTATCGGACTAGCGGGAGCTACGAGCAGTACTTC
D: -; V: TRBV20-1; J: TRBJ1-2; size: few; CDR3: CSAKQLYGYTF; DNA: TGCAGTGCCAAACAACTCTATGGCTACACCTTC
D: -; V: TRBV7-2; J: TRBJ1-1; size: -; CDR3: CASSLLQGNTEAFF; DNA: TGTGCCAGCAGCTTGTTACAGGGGAACACTGAAGCTTTCTTT
D: -; V: TRBV15; J: TRBJ1-2; size: -; CDR3: CATSRGGWAETYGYTF; DNA: TGTGCCACCAGCAGGGGGGGGTGGGCGGAAACCTATGGCTACACCTTC
D: TRBD2; V: TRBV27; J: TRBJ2-5; size: -; CDR3: CASSLSGLAGGPETQYF; DNA: TGTGCCAGCAGTTTATCGGGACTAGCGGGAGGCCCAGAGACCCAGTACTTC
D: -; V: TRBV30; J: TRBJ1-1; size: few; CDR3: CAWSVSMNTEAFF; DNA: TGTGCCTGGAGTGTTTCGATGAACACTGAAGCTTTCTTT
D: -; V: TRBV28; J: TRBJ2-7; size: -; CDR3: CASSLLGRDGEQYF; DNA: TGTGCCAGCAGTTTATTGGGCAGGGATGGCGAGCAGTACTTC
D: TRBD1; V: TRBV27; J: TRBJ1-2; size: few; CDR3: CASSRTGWDYGYTF; DNA: TGTGCCAGCAGTCGGACAGGCTGGGACTATGGCTACACCTTC
D: -; V: TRBV5-1; J: TRBJ2-2; size: -; CDR3: CASSAGTYTGELFF; DNA: TGCGCCAGCAGCGCCGGGACTTACACCGGGGAGCTGTTTTTT
D: -; V: TRBV30; J: TRBJ2-7; size: -; CDR3: CAWSVPGQVYEQYF; DNA: TGTGCCTGGAGTGTCCCAGGGCAGGTCTACGAGCAGTACTTC
D: -; V: TRBV14; J: TRBJ2-7; size: -; CDR3: CASSQLGREQYF; DNA: TGTGCCAGCAGCCAACTGGGTCGGGAGCAGTACTTC
D: -; V: TRBV30; J: TRBJ1-1; size: -; CDR3: CAWSRPVGNTEAFF; DNA: TGTGCCTGGAGCCGACCCGTAGGGAACACTGAAGCTTTCTTT
D: TRBD1; V: TRBV6-1; J: TRBJ2-2; size: -; CDR3: CASMTGTGHGELFF; DNA: TGTGCCAGCATGACCGGGACAGGCCACGGGGAGCTGTTTTTT
D: -; V: TRBV29-1; J: TRBJ1-2; size: once; CDR3: CSVPGETNYGYTF; DNA: TGCAGCGTTCCGGGCGAAACTAACTATGGCTACACCTTC
D: TRBD2; V: TRBV10-3; J: TRBJ2-5; size: -; CDR3: CAIMEGPGGTQYF; DNA: TGTGCCATCATGGAGGGGCCGGGGGGGACCCAGTACTTC
D: -; V: TRBV28; J: TRBJ1-5; size: few; CDR3: CASSRQAGSNQPQHF; DNA: TGTGCCAGCAGCCGTCAGGCAGGGAGCAATCAGCCCCAGCATTTT
D: -; V: TRBV27; J: TRBJ2-3; size: -; CDR3: CASSLEPSTDTQYF; DNA: TGTGCCAGCAGTTTGGAACCGAGCACAGATACGCAGTATTTT
D: -; V: TRBV19; J: TRBJ2-3; size: -; CDR3: CASTLLGDRTDTQYF; DNA: TGTGCCAGTACCTTGTTGGGGGACCGCACAGATACGCAGTATTTT
D: -; V: TRBV27; J: TRBJ1-1; size: -; CDR3: CASIGTLGAFF; DNA: TGTGCCAGCATCGGGACTCTGGGAGCTTTCTTT
D: TRBD1; V: TRBV5-6; J: TRBJ2-7; size: -; CDR3: CASSGTGGRPYEQYF; DNA: TGTGCCAGCAGCGGAACAGGGGGCCGCCCCTACGAGCAGTACTTC
D: TRBD1; V: TRBV29-1; J: TRBJ2-1; size: -; CDR3: CSVEKGTGARQFF; DNA: TGCAGCGTTGAGAAAGGGACAGGGGCTCGACAGTTCTTC
D: -; V: TRBV6-6; J: TRBJ2-7; size: -; CDR3: CASSFRGPPYEQYF; DNA: TGTGCCAGCAGTTTCAGGGGCCCCCCCTACGAGCAGTACTTC
D: -; V: TRBV5-1; J: TRBJ2-1; size: -; CDR3: CASSLVGYDEQFF; DNA: TGCGCCAGCAGCTTGGTAGGTTATGATGAGCAGTTCTTC